The 18 T cell receptor beta chains in this list originate from one sample, sequenced in a study of T-cell reconstitution after alpha-beta-depleted transplantation in children. Unique molecular identifiers featured in how the TCRbeta library was prepared. TCRdb re-called the PCR reads through MiXCR, storing one row per CDR3 protein. The sample carries 300,000 to 400,000 distinct CDR3 sequences, roughly 21% recorded once. Material: PBMCs, mostly from graft donor cells, obtained 180 days after TCRalphabeta/CD19-depleted stem cell transplant. All receptors come from a male patient under 18 who had a stem cell transplant for acute lymphoblastic leukemia, so the T cells may come from the graft donor.

This clonotype was detected a few times. The chain recombines TRBV6-1 with TRBJ1-2; 7 bases line up with TRBD1. V lost 5 bases, J lost 6 bases, and 9 bases stayed unmatched. Germline V gives CDR1 MNHNS, CDR2 SASEGT. The CDR3 length is 14 residues. In nucleotides, the CDR3 is TGTGCCAGCAGTCTAGAAGGGGGCGGAGATGGCTACACCTTC. Translating gives CASSLEGGGDGYTF.

This clonotype was detected only a few times. This chain joins TRBV5-1 and TRBJ2-3, with D hard to call. Germline V lookup: CDR1 SGHRS, CDR2 YFSETQ. V lost 2 bases and J 6 bases, leaving 10 bases between the germline ends. The length of the CDR3 is 13 residues. CDR3 sequence: CASSLNRKDTQYF. The CDR3 nucleotides read TGCGCCAGCAGCTTAAATCGGAAGGATACGCAGTATTTT.

The DNA for the CDR3 is TGTGCCAGCAGCTCCGACAGGGGGGCCACAGATACGCAGTATTTT. Amino acid sequence: CASSSDRGATDTQYF. The chain has TRBV7-8 and TRBJ2-3; TRBD1 aligns across 9 bases. This CDR3 has 15 residues. V lost 4 bases, J lost 2 bases, and 4 bases stayed unmatched. Germline-derived CDR1 and CDR2 are SGHVS and FQNEAQ. Using reference TRBV7-8 and TRBJ2-3 for the parts outside the CDR3, the full variable domain is GAGVSQSPRYKVAKRGQDVALRCDPISGHVSLFWYQQALGQGPEFLTYFQNEAQLDKSGLPSDRFFAERPEGSVSTLKIQRTQQEDSAVYLCASSSDRGATDTQYFGPGTRLTVL.

This clonotype was detected only a few times. The rearrangement links TRBV18 to TRBJ2-7; 11 bases are a match to TRBD2. CDR1 is KGHSH and CDR2 is LQKENI in the germline V gene. This CDR3 contains 16 residues. V gave up 3 bases and J gave up 1 base; unmatched junction bases: 5. Written as DNA, the CDR3 is TGTGCCAGCTCACCCTTTACTAGCGGGAGTTCCTACGAGCAGTACTTC. Translating gives CASSPFTSGSSYEQYF.

The chain recombines TRBV27 with TRBJ1-5; 7 positions agree with TRBD1. The CDR3 contains 17 residues. V trimming: 5 bases; J trimming: 0 bases; junction bases outside the gene matches: 10. Germline lookup yields CDR1 MNHEY and CDR2 SMNVEV (reference sequence). The CDR3 loop reads CASSRAITGVSNQPQHF. The CDR3 nucleotides read TGTGCCAGCAGTCGTGCTATTACAGGGGTTAGCAATCAGCCCCAGCATTTT.

This clonotype was detected many times. At one of its ends the junction is not consistent with the germline gene, which may arise from a read error. The V and J genes are TRBV5-1 and TRBJ2-7; D gene unclear. This CDR3 has 13 residues. Germline V gene sequence: CDR1 SGHRS, CDR2 YFSETQ. The CDR3 spells CASSLGVGYEQYF. CDR3 coding DNA: TGTGCCAGCAGTTTGGGTGTCGGTTACGAGCAGTACTTC.

The J gene is TRBJ2-7, the V gene TRBV10-3; D is ambiguous. The V and J ends lost 0 bases and 1 base respectively, with 10 bases between them. The CDR3 is 15 amino acids. Germline V gene data show CDR1 as ENHRY and CDR2 as SYGVKD. The CDR3 nucleotides are TGTGCCATCAGTGAGTCGATAGTGTCGTCCTACGAGCAGTACTTC. Translation gives CAISESIVSSYEQYF.

This clonotype turned up a few times. The rearrangement uses TRBV6-5 and TRBJ2-7; D remains ambiguous. The CDR3 is 16 residues long. Germline V lookup: CDR1 MNHEY, CDR2 SVGAGI. The germline V and J ends were trimmed by 0 bases and 0 bases, with 12 bases remaining between them. CDR3 sequence: CASSYSSRLISYEQYF. CDR3 DNA sequence: TGTGCCAGCAGTTACTCGAGCAGACTCATCTCCTACGAGCAGTACTTC.

This CDR3 reads CASSFSQGADTQYF. In nucleotides, the CDR3 is TGCGCCAGCAGCTTTAGTCAAGGCGCAGATACGCAGTATTTT. The chain couples TRBV5-1 to TRBJ2-3; D remains ambiguous. The V gene's germline CDR1 is SGHRS and CDR2 YFSETQ. CDR3 length: 14 residues. Deletions cut 2 bases from V and 4 bases from J, with 11 bases between.

This clonotype was seen only once. Relative to the germline gene, one junction end is altered; a read error may explain this. The chain employs TRBV5-1 and TRBJ2-1; 9 bases agree with TRBD1. Germline CDR1 SGHRS, CDR2 YFSETQ. This CDR3 has 15 amino acids. CDR3 coding DNA: TGCGCCAGCAGCCCGGGACAGGGCTCCTACAATAAGCAGTTCTTC. It translates to CASSPGQGSYNKQFF. The entire variable domain, with the rest obtained from reference TRBV5-1 and TRBJ2-1, is as follows: KAGVTQTPRYLIKTRGQQVTLSCSPISGHRSVSWYQQTPGQGLQFLFEYFSETQRNKGNFPGRFSGRQFSNSRSEMNVSTLELGDSALYLCASSPGQGSYNKQFFGPGTRLTVL.

This chain joins TRBV18 and TRBJ2-1; 8 nucleotides line up with TRBD1. CDR3 length: 17 residues. Germline lookup yields CDR1 KGHSH and CDR2 LQKENI. The J segment lost 6 bases and the V segment lost 0 bases, leaving 10 bases of the junction unmatched. CDR3 DNA: TGTGCCAGCTCACCACCGCTCGGGACAGGCTTCGGCAATGAGCAGTTCTTC. Its translation is CASSPPLGTGFGNEQFF.

This clonotype was found a few times. The chain recombines TRBV3-1 with TRBJ2-7; 12 bases agree with TRBD2. CDR3 length: 15 amino acids. J gave up 5 bases and V 4 bases, and 6 bases lay outside the gene matches. Germline V gives CDR1 LGHDT, CDR2 YNNKEL (reference sequence). Written as DNA, the CDR3 is TGTGCCAGCAGCCGACTAGCGGGGGCTCTCGACGAGCAGTACTTC. This gives the protein CASSRLAGALDEQYF.

This chain links TRBV7-8 with TRBJ2-1, with 11 bases fitting TRBD2. The CDR3 is 17 residues long. Germline CDR1 reads SGHVS; CDR2 reads FQNEAQ. Trimming removed 5 bases from V and 9 bases from J; junction bases left unmatched: 15. The CDR3 DNA follows: TGTGCCAGCAGCGTTAGACTAGCGGGGTTGCTCGTGGGTGAGCAGTTCTTC. As protein: CASSVRLAGLLVGEQFF. Filled out from reference TRBV7-8 and TRBJ2-1, the complete variable domain reads GAGVSQSPRYKVAKRGQDVALRCDPISGHVSLFWYQQALGQGPEFLTYFQNEAQLDKSGLPSDRFFAERPEGSVSTLKIQRTQQEDSAVYLCASSVRLAGLLVGEQFFGPGTRLTVL.

The chain is built from TRBV7-9 and TRBJ2-1; the match to TRBD2 covers 10 bases. The CDR3 sequence is 15 residues long. Trimming cost V 5 bases and J 9 bases; bases outside gene matches: 10. Germline assignment: CDR1 SEHNR and CDR2 FQNEAQ (reference sequence). In DNA, the CDR3 is TGTGCCAGCAGCCTAGGGGCTAGCGGGAGTTTTGAGCAGTTCTTC. Its protein is CASSLGASGSFEQFF.

This clonotype was recorded a few times. The CDR3 region is CAISADRGRTEAFF. The CDR3 nucleotides read TGTGCCATCAGTGCTGACAGGGGAAGGACTGAAGCTTTCTTT. This rearrangement joins TRBV10-3 to TRBJ1-1, with 8 bases matching TRBD1. V was pared by 4 bases and J by 5 bases, with 6 bases of the junction left unmatched. The V gene's germline CDR1 is ENHRY and CDR2 SYGVKD. The CDR3 runs 14 residues.

This chain joins TRBV9 and TRBJ2-3; D is unresolved. The V end was cut by 4 bases, the J end by 6 bases, with 18 bases between. Looked up from germline, CDR1 is SGDLS and CDR2 is YYNGEE. The CDR3 has 15 amino acids. CDR3 DNA: TGTGCCAGCAGCCCCACTCTAGGGTTCGTGGATACGCAGTATTTT. Its protein is CASSPTLGFVDTQYF.

The V and J genes are TRBV28 and TRBJ2-7, with D perhaps matching TRBD1 (6 bases). The V end lost 1 base, the J end lost 3 bases, and 13 bases lay between the germline ends. This CDR3 spans 15 amino acids. Germline V gene lookup returns CDR1 MDHEN and CDR2 SYDVKM. The CDR3 spells CASSLSGHPNYEQYF. CDR3 bases: TGTGCCAGCAGTTTATCGGGACATCCGAACTACGAGCAGTACTTC.

The rearrangement links TRBV10-3 to TRBJ2-7, with a tentative D call TRBD2 (6 bases). CDR1 and CDR2 from the germline V gene are ENHRY and SYGVKD. V lost 3 bases and J 3 bases, leaving 9 bases between the germline ends. CDR3 length equals 13 residues. The CDR3 spells CAISETSSYEQYF. The CDR3 region has the DNA TGTGCCATCAGTGAAACTAGCAGCTACGAGCAGTACTTC.